This T cell receptor beta chain was recovered during a study of blood T cells in healthy people across ages. Findings and limits, study-wide: It was the long-lived donors that had more naive CD4+ cells and higher diversity than aged donors.

This clonotype was seen more than once but under ten times. Its antigen is not identified. It may be a read error: a sequence one base away is much more abundant. Samples had at least 6.5 million PBMCs isolated from them. The CDR3 is 15 residues long. Per germline, CDR1 SSHAT and CDR2 FNYEAQ (reference sequence). With a J-beta primer mix and a sample-barcoded 5' primer, a second PCR ran 7 to 11 cycles. TCRdb reanalysed the 5' RACE reads using MiXCR and keeps one entry per CDR3 protein. The sample has approximately 940,000 distinct CDR3 sequences, about 48% seen once. This rearrangement joins TRBV7-7 to TRBJ2-1, with a possible D match to TRBD1 (6 bases). The DNA end favors TRBJ2-7, so the J call may be wrong. The sequencing input was blood. This TCR was recovered from a man under 40 in good health. This chain's CDR3 is CASSLAQGSYNEQYF. CDR3 DNA: TGTGCTAGCAGCTTAGCCCAGGGGTCCTACAATGAGCAGTACTTC.